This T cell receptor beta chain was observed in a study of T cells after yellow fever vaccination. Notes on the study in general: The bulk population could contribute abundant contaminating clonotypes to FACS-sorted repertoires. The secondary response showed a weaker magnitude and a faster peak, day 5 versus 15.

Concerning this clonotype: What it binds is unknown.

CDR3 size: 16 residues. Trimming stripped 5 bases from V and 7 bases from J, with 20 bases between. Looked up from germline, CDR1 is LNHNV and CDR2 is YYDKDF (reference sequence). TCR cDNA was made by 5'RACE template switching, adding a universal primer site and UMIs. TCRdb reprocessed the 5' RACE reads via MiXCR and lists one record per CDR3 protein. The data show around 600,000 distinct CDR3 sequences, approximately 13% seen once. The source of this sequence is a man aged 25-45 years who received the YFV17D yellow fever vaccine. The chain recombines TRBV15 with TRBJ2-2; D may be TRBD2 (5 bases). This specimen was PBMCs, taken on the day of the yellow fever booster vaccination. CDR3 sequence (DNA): TGTGCCACCAGCGCTTTGGGCGGAGGAAATGGCGGGGAGCTGTTTTTT. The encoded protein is CATSALGGGNGGELFF.